The 4 T cell receptor beta chains below were found in one sample sequenced in a study of blood T cell repertoires in COVID-19. This table comes from immunoSEQ multiplex PCR, and its TCRdb copy is limited to in-frame clones, with some not included. The sample lists 150,000 to 200,000 clones; approximately 80% were seen once. Source material: peripheral blood. All receptors derive from a woman in her 70s with COVID-19, enrolled during active disease.

The J gene is TRBJ1-4, the V gene TRBV29-1; 9 positions agree with TRBD1. The junction had 6 bases not matched to a gene; V was cut back by 7 bases and J by 6 bases. Germline assignment: CDR1 SQVTM and CDR2 ANQGSEA. CDR3 length equals 13 residues. This CDR3 is CSGRTGVDEKLFF. As DNA, the CDR3 is TGCAGCGGTCGGACAGGGGTTGATGAAAAACTGTTTTTT.

The genes are TRBV11-2 and TRBJ2-1, with 9 bases lining up with TRBD2. V was clipped by 3 bases and J by 2 bases; unmatched bases: 11. Germline CDR1 SGHAT, CDR2 FQNNGV. The CDR3 runs to 18 residues. CDR3 amino acids: CASSLLSGRRGPYNEQFF. In DNA form, the CDR3 reads TGTGCCAGCAGCTTGTTAAGCGGGAGGCGGGGACCCTACAATGAGCAGTTCTTC.

A word on this clone: Other nucleotide sequences in the sample specify the same CDR3. J is TRBJ1-5 and V is TRBV19, with TRBD1 as a possible D gene (6 bases). V was shortened by 2 bases and J by 4 bases, with 12 bases between the two germline ends. From germline, CDR1 is LNHDA and CDR2 SQIVND (reference sequence). The CDR3 runs to 15 residues. The CDR3 DNA follows: TGTGCCAGTAGTATATATGAGAGGGGGAATCAGCCCCAGCATTTT. This sequence encodes CASSIYERGNQPQHF.

This clone is a singleton in its sample. The chain employs TRBV9 and TRBJ2-2, with TRBD2 matching over 11 bases. Germline V CDR1 and CDR2: SGDLS, YYNGEE. V lost 0 bases and J lost 2; bases outside the gene matches: 0. The CDR3 loop spans 16 amino acids. The CDR3 loop reads CASSVGLAGNTGELFF. The CDR3 DNA reads TGTGCCAGCAGCGTAGGACTAGCGGGAAACACCGGGGAGCTGTTTTTT.